The 2 T cell receptor beta chains in this list originate from one sample, sequenced in a study of Graves' ophthalmopathy and Graves' hyperthyroidism. For repertoire sequencing, the TCR beta CDR3 regions were amplified from RNA transcripts. The first round was an RT-PCR with HTBI primers, and the second round was a multiplex PCR. A single record per CDR3 protein comes from TCRdb applying MiXCR to the multiplex PCR reads. The data hold approximately 700,000 distinct CDR3 sequences, with just over 40% observed a single time. Input material: peripheral blood. All receptors come from an adult man with Graves' ophthalmopathy.

This clonotype has ten or more counts. The chain links TRBV11-2 to TRBJ1-4; D call uncertain. The CDR3 consists of 13 residues. Trimming pared 1 base from V and 8 bases from J, leaving 8 bases between. Germline V gene data show CDR1 as SGHAT and CDR2 as FQNNGV. The CDR3 region has the DNA TGTGCCAGCAGCTTAGGGACCGTGGAAAAACTGTTTTTT. Encoded protein: CASSLGTVEKLFF.

The chain joins TRBV15 to TRBJ2-7, with TRBD2 matching over 10 bases. This CDR3 has 15 amino acids. Germline V lookup: CDR1 LNHNV, CDR2 YYDKDF (reference sequence). J was trimmed by 5 bases and V by 7 bases; bases with no gene match: 11. CDR3 DNA: TGTGCCACCACACGAACGAGCGGGAGGGCCGACGAGCAGTACTTC. Translation gives CATTRTSGRADEQYF.